A selection of T cell receptor beta chains follows, all from one sample in a study of vaccination and CD4 T cells after COVID-19. Their target antigens are unknown. TCRdb independently ran MiXCR on the PCR reads; one entry per CDR3 protein. The sample includes about 10,000 distinct CDR3 sequences, roughly 60% of them seen just once. Sequencing was performed on CD4+ T cells from blood, cultured in vitro. These receptor sequences come from a human donor who had recovered from COVID-19. The CDR3 runs from the conserved cysteine through the conserved F or W. Each record gives: V gene, J gene, CDR3 protein.

V: TRBV27; J: TRBJ1-1; CDR3: CASSALMNTEAFF
V: TRBV7-9; J: TRBJ1-3; CDR3: CASTIGRNSGNTIYF
V: TRBV4-3; J: TRBJ2-7; CDR3: CASSQEGRGAEQYF
V: TRBV7-9; J: TRBJ2-2; CDR3: CASSLGLANTGELFF
V: TRBV7-6; J: TRBJ2-5; CDR3: CASSSKAGPETQYF
V: TRBV11-3; J: TRBJ2-2; CDR3: CASSLTGELFF
V: TRBV20-1; J: TRBJ2-4; CDR3: CSAREGEAKNIQYF
V: TRBV7-9; J: TRBJ1-6; CDR3: CASSSPPGQTNSPLHF
V: TRBV7-6; J: TRBJ2-2; CDR3: CASSFRQGVGELFF
V: TRBV6-2/TRBV6-3; J: TRBJ2-4; CDR3: CASSRPGQGTDKNIQYF
V: TRBV24-1; J: TRBJ1-2; CDR3: CATSEGYYGYTF
V: TRBV2; J: TRBJ2-7; CDR3: CASSPETDYRMDF
V: TRBV7-8; J: TRBJ2-7; CDR3: CASSPTGTSGGGAYEQYF
V: TRBV7-8; J: TRBJ2-7; CDR3: CASSPQLAALISYEQYF
V: TRBV10-3; J: TRBJ2-1; CDR3: CATEREGRTNEQFF
V: TRBV2; J: TRBJ2-5; CDR3: CASSWGSEETQYF
V: TRBV4-1; J: TRBJ1-5; CDR3: CASSQVFRIRNQPQHF
V: TRBV10-3; J: TRBJ1-2; CDR3: CAISPDLSQGYGYTF
V: TRBV2; J: TRBJ2-5; CDR3: CASSRTGWGYQETQYF
V: TRBV7-2; J: TRBJ1-2; CDR3: CASSLGRTENGYTF
V: TRBV12-3/TRBV12-4; J: TRBJ2-2; CDR3: CASRPDRGGAGELFF
V: TRBV20-1; J: TRBJ2-5; CDR3: CSAYSGGAGETQYF
V: TRBV20-1; J: TRBJ2-7; CDR3: CSAIRDRGYEQYF
V: TRBV19; J: TRBJ2-1; CDR3: CASSILPSSGSGYEQFF
V: TRBV7-8; J: TRBJ1-4; CDR3: CASSPLGLGEKLFF
V: TRBV2; J: TRBJ1-5; CDR3: CASSAEGPGQPQHF
V: TRBV10-3; J: TRBJ2-7; CDR3: CAIRGVAGGHEQYF
V: TRBV5-6; J: TRBJ1-5; CDR3: CASSATFSNQPQHF
V: TRBV7-9; J: TRBJ2-3; CDR3: CASGLTGGADTQYF
V: TRBV30; J: TRBJ2-7; CDR3: CAWSVGGVYEQYF
V: TRBV7-3; J: TRBJ2-2; CDR3: CASSLATSDSGELFF
V: TRBV6-5; J: TRBJ2-7; CDR3: CASSYSHLTGEQYF
V: TRBV6-1; J: TRBJ2-3; CDR3: CASSSRGTDTQYF
V: TRBV5-4; J: TRBJ1-2; CDR3: CASSWGGQGNYGYTF
V: TRBV10-3; J: TRBJ1-1; CDR3: CASSEWGGTLEAFF
V: TRBV7-9; J: TRBJ2-7; CDR3: CASSFELAGTRLYF
V: TRBV2; J: TRBJ2-2; CDR3: CAQIRDLNTGELFF
V: TRBV19; J: TRBJ2-7; CDR3: CASSISYSYEQYF
V: TRBV7-3; J: TRBJ2-2; CDR3: CASRLGGPGTGELFF
V: TRBV2; J: TRBJ2-5; CDR3: CASSGMKGYQETQYF
V: TRBV2; J: TRBJ1-2; CDR3: CASSDWGYGYTF
V: TRBV7-9; J: TRBJ1-1; CDR3: CASSLQWNTEAFF
V: TRBV20-1; J: TRBJ2-1; CDR3: CSARALAFSYNEQFF
V: TRBV2; J: TRBJ1-1; CDR3: CASTRQGGTEAFF
V: TRBV11-3; J: TRBJ2-5; CDR3: CASSFETGDIQTQYF
V: TRBV7-2; J: TRBJ1-5; CDR3: CASSLTGVGQPQHF
V: TRBV20-1; J: TRBJ2-7; CDR3: CSAIKGPSYEQYF
V: TRBV10-3; J: TRBJ1-3; CDR3: CAIRDSSGNTIYF
V: TRBV20-1; J: TRBJ2-3; CDR3: CSALPVAEFTDTQYF
V: TRBV6-1; J: TRBJ1-2; CDR3: CASSRRDGGAYGYTF
V: TRBV27; J: TRBJ2-2; CDR3: CASRTRLADTGELFF
V: TRBV12-3/TRBV12-4; J: TRBJ1-2; CDR3: CATRTTGRRSGYTF
V: TRBV7-2; J: TRBJ2-5; CDR3: CASSPPGRQETQYF
V: TRBV19; J: TRBJ2-5; CDR3: CASGIVTGETQYF
V: TRBV7-6; J: TRBJ2-5; CDR3: CASSFRETQYF
V: TRBV6-5; J: TRBJ2-5; CDR3: CASSYRGETQYF